This T cell receptor (beta chain) was sequenced for a study of CD8 T cells in ankylosing spondylitis. Overall study findings and caveats: Relatively rare in peripheral blood, disease-linked clones were also CD8+. A TCR beta motif made of fewer than ten highly homologous variants seemed typical of ankylosing spondylitis blood.

In its sample, this clonotype was seen once. Its antigen remains unknown. The germline gene is not matched at one end of the junction; a read error may be the cause. Quantitative 5'-RACE with molecular barcodes produced the TCR beta libraries. TCRdb redid the calling of the 5' RACE reads with MiXCR, one entry per CDR3 protein. This sample has about 400,000 distinct CDR3 sequences, with about 20% found just once. Sequencing was carried out using blood, either unsorted or a sorted T cell fraction (not recorded which). This clonotype was obtained from a male donor with ankylosing spondylitis.

CDR3 coding DNA: TGTGCTAGCAGCCCGCTACAGGGGTCCAAGACCCAGTACTTC. Translation gives CASSPLQGSKTQYF. The V call is TRBV7-7, the J call TRBJ2-5; 7 nucleotides agree with TRBD1. Per the germline V gene, CDR1 is SSHAT and CDR2 is FNYEAQ (reference sequence). The CDR3 extends over 14 amino acids.